The 10 T cell receptor beta chains given below trace back to one sample, sequenced in a study of cytomegalovirus exposure and HLA in healthy donors. With 60 Vbeta and 13 Jbeta primers, the PCR was carried out. TCRdb keeps only in-frame clones here, not all; method: immunoSEQ multiplex PCR. This table holds over 110,000 clones, around 82% found once. The sequenced sample consisted of PBMCs. These TCRs come from a female donor in good health and CMV-seronegative.

V usage is TRBV10-3 and J usage is TRBJ2-6; 7 bases map to TRBD2. This CDR3 is built from 17 residues. The trim removed 3 bases at V and 2 bases at J, leaving 7 bases unmatched. Per germline, CDR1 ENHRY and CDR2 SYGVKD. CDR3 DNA: TGTGCCATCAGTGACTTCGTTCGGGGGGCTGGGGCCAACGTCCTGACTTTC. Amino acids: CAISDFVRGAGANVLTF.

The chain uses TRBV6-6 and TRBJ1-2, with 9 bases fitting TRBD1. The CDR3 contains 12 residues. Trimming at V came to 7 bases and at J to 8 bases, leaving 5 bases not matched to a gene. Germline CDR1 MNHNY, CDR2 SVGAGI (reference sequence). DNA for the CDR3: TGTGCCAGCACCGTACAGGGGGCGGGCTACACCTTC. Amino acid sequence: CASTVQGAGYTF.

To note about this clone: Distinct nucleotide sequences in the sample also encode this CDR3. The V call is TRBV18, the J call TRBJ1-1; possible D gene TRBD1, 5 bases. Trimming removed 1 base at V and 1 base at J, with 13 bases between. The CDR3 runs 16 residues. Per germline, CDR1 KGHSH and CDR2 LQKENI. The CDR3 here is CASSPLQVASNTEAFF. The CDR3 nucleotides are TGTGCCAGCTCACCACTACAGGTAGCCTCGAACACTGAAGCTTTCTTT.

The chain links TRBV19 to TRBJ2-3; 7 nucleotides line up with TRBD2. Trimming cost V 9 bases and J 2 bases; bases outside gene matches: 11. Germline V gene sequence: CDR1 LNHDA, CDR2 SQIVND (reference sequence). This CDR3 region has 15 residues. CDR3: CASHGLERDTDTQYF. In nucleotides, the CDR3 is TGTGCCAGCCATGGACTAGAGCGGGACACAGATACGCAGTATTTT.

The gene calls are TRBV19 and TRBJ2-1; 9 bases agree with TRBD1. V lost 6 bases and J lost 7; bases outside the gene matches: 7. The CDR3 contains 14 residues. CDR1 and CDR2 (germline): LNHDA, SQIVND (reference sequence). The DNA for the CDR3 is TGTGCCAGTAGCTCGGGGACAGGGACGAATGAGCAGTTCTTC. Residues: CASSSGTGTNEQFF.

The rearrangement joins TRBV29-1 to TRBJ1-2; 8 nucleotides align to TRBD1. The V and J ends lost 4 bases and 4 bases, in that order; junction bases with no gene match: 8. CDR1 SQVTM and CDR2 ANQGSEA come from the germline V gene. This CDR3 is built from 14 residues. CDR3 in amino acids: CSVVRQGAFYGYTF. CDR3 bases: TGCAGCGTTGTTCGGCAGGGGGCCTTCTATGGCTACACCTTC.

The V call is TRBV11-2, the J call TRBJ2-7; tentative D call: TRBD1 (8 bases). From germline, CDR1 is SGHAT and CDR2 FQNNGV. Trimming cost V 5 bases and J 13 bases, with 18 bases left between them. This CDR3 has 12 amino acids. The DNA for the CDR3 is TGTGCCAGCAGCCAGGGGGGGGACAGGAGATACTTC. This codes for CASSQGGDRRYF.

This clone was found a few times. V and J are TRBV7-9 and TRBJ2-5, with a tentative D call TRBD1 (6 bases). Per germline, CDR1 SEHNR and CDR2 FQNEAQ (reference sequence). V gave up 4 bases and J gave up 0 bases, with 12 bases separating them. CDR3 length equals 15 residues. The CDR3 region has the DNA TGTGCCAGCAGCTCGCCCACAGGGTACCAAGAGACCCAGTACTTC. This sequence encodes CASSSPTGYQETQYF.

The chain links TRBV5-1 to TRBJ1-3; 12 nucleotides agree with TRBD1. The CDR3 consists of 18 residues. CDR1 is SGHRS and CDR2 is YFSETQ in the germline V gene. Unmatched junction bases numbered 10, after V lost 4 bases and J lost 2 bases. CDR3 in amino acids: CASSVKPGQGAAGNTIYF. The CDR3 DNA sequence: TGCGCCAGCAGCGTGAAACCGGGACAGGGGGCCGCTGGAAACACCATATATTTT. Based on the CDR3 plus reference TRBV5-1 and TRBJ1-3, the full variable domain is KAGVTQTPRYLIKTRGQQVTLSCSPISGHRSVSWYQQTPGQGLQFLFEYFSETQRNKGNFPGRFSGRQFSNSRSEMNVSTLELGDSALYLCASSVKPGQGAAGNTIYFGEGSWLTVV.

The rearrangement uses TRBV27 and TRBJ2-2; D is ambiguous. Looked up from germline, CDR1 is MNHEY and CDR2 is SMNVEV (reference sequence). V dropped 7 bases and J dropped 4 bases, with 10 bases sitting between them. The CDR3 runs 13 residues. The CDR3: CASKWRGTGELFF. The CDR3 nucleotides read TGTGCCAGCAAGTGGCGAGGCACCGGGGAGCTGTTTTTT.